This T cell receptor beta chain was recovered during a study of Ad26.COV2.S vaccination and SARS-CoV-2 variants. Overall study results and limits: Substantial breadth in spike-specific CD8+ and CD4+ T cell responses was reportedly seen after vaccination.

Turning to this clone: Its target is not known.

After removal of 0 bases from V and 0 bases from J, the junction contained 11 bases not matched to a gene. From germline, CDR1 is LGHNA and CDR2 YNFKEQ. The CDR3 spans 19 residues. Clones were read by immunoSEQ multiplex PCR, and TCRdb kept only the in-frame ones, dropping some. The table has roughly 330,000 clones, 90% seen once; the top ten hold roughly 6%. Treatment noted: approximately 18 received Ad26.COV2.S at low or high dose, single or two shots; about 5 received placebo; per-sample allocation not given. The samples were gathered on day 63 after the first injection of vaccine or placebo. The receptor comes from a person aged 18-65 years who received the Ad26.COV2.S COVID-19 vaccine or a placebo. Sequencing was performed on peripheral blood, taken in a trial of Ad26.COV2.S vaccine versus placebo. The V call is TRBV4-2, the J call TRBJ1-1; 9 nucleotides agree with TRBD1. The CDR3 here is CASSQDTLRDRDMNTEAFF. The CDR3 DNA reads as TGTGCCAGCAGCCAAGATACTTTAAGGGACAGGGACATGAACACTGAAGCTTTCTTT.